The clone carrying this T cell receptor (beta chain) was picked up a small number of times. The target antigen is unknown. Via MiXCR, TCRdb re-called the 5' RACE reads, giving one row per CDR3 protein. The sample carries 450,000 to 650,000 distinct CDR3 sequences, more than 15% recorded once. These data originate in a study of T-cell memory formation after mild COVID-19. Study in general: Largely donor-specific sequence clusters came from two donors.

The V gene lost 0 bases and the J gene lost 5 bases, with 11 bases spanning the gap. The CDR3 runs 15 residues. Germline V CDR1 and CDR2: SGHNT, YYREEE (reference sequence). Study observations and caveats: Within pre-infection memory, some responding clones were found, suggesting cross-reactive memory joined. Later expanders leaned toward CD4+, whereas clones contracting from day 15 to 85 were balanced CD4/CD8.

Sequencing was performed on PBMCs or a T cell subset sorted from them (not recorded which). This rearrangement joins TRBV5-4 to TRBJ1-4; a possible D gene is TRBD1 (5 bases). The TCR comes from an adult woman who had mild COVID-19 (a few samples of this study predate the infection). Cell type and time point are not known. CDR3 in amino acids: CASSLGPGNNEKLFF. The DNA for the CDR3 is TGTGCCAGCAGCTTGGGGCCAGGGAACAATGAAAAACTGTTTTTT.